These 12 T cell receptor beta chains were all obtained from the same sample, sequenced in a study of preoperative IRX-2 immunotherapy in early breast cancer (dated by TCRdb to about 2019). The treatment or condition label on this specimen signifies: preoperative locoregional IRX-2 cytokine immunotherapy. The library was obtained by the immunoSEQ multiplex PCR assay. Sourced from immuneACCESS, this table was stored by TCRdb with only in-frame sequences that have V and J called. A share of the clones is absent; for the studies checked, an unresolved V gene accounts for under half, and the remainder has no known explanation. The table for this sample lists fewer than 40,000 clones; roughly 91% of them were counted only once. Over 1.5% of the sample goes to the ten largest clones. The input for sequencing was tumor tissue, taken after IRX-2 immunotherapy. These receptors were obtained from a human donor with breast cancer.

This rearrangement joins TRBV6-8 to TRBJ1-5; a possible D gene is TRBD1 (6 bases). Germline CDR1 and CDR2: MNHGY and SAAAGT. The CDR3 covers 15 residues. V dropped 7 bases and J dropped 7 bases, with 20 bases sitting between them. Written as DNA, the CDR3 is TGTGCCAGCACCTTGGGAGGGGGAGGTGGACAGCCCCAGCATTTT. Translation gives CASTLGGGGGQPQHF.

The CDR3 DNA follows: TGTGCCAGCAGGCAGGCCGGCTCGAGCTATGGCTACACCTTC. Protein: CASRQAGSSYGYTF. The chain employs TRBV6-8 and TRBJ1-2; D uncertain. Germline-derived CDR1 and CDR2 are MNHGY and SAAAGT. Trimming shortened V by 6 bases and J by 4 bases, and 15 bases separated the two germline ends. The CDR3 consists of 14 residues.

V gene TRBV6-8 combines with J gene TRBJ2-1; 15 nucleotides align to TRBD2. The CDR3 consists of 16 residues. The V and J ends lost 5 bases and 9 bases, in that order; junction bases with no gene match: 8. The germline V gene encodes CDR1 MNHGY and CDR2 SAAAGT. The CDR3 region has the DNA TGTGCCAGCAGTCTCGGGACTAGCGGGAGGCGTGGTGAGCAGTTCTTC. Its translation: CASSLGTSGRRGEQFF.

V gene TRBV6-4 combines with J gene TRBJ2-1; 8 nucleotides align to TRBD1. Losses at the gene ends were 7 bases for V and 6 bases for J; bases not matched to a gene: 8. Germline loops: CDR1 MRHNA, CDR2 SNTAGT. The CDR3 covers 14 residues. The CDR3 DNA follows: TGTGCCAGCAAAGGACAGGGTAAGGGCAATGAGCAGTTCTTC. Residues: CASKGQGKGNEQFF.

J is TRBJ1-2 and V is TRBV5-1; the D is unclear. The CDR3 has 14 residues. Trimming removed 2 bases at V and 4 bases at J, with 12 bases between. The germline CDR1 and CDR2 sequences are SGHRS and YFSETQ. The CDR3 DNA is TGCGCCAGCAGCTTTCAGACGGACGTCTATGGCTACACCTTC. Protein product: CASSFQTDVYGYTF. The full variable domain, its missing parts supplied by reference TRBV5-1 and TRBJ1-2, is KAGVTQTPRYLIKTRGQQVTLSCSPISGHRSVSWYQQTPGQGLQFLFEYFSETQRNKGNFPGRFSGRQFSNSRSEMNVSTLELGDSALYLCASSFQTDVYGYTFGSGTRLTVV.

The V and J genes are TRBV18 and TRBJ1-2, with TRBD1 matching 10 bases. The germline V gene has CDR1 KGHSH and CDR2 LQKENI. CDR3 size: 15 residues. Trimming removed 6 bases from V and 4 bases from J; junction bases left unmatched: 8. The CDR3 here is CASSPQDRGSYGYTF. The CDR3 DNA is TGTGCCAGCTCTCCTCAGGACAGGGGGAGCTATGGCTACACCTTC.

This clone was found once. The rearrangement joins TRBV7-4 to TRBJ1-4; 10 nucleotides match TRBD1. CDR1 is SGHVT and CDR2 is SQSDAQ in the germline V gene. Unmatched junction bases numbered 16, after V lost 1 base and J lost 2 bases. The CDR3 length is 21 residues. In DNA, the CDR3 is TGTGCCAGCAGCTTAGTCGTTTCTTTTGGGACAGGGGACGGTACTAATGAAAAACTGTTTTTT. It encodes CASSLVVSFGTGDGTNEKLFF.

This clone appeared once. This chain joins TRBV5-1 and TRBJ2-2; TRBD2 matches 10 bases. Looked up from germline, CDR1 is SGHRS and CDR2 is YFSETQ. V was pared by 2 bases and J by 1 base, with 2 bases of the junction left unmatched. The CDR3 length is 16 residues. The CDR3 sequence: CASSFIAGGNTGELFF. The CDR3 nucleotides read TGCGCCAGCAGCTTTATAGCGGGAGGGAACACCGGGGAGCTGTTTTTT.

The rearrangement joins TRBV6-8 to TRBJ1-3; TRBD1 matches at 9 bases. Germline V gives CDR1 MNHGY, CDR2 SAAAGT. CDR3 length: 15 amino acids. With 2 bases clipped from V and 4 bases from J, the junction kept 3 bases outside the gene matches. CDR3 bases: TGTGCCAGCAGTTACGGACAGGGGTTAGGAAACACCATATATTTT. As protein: CASSYGQGLGNTIYF.

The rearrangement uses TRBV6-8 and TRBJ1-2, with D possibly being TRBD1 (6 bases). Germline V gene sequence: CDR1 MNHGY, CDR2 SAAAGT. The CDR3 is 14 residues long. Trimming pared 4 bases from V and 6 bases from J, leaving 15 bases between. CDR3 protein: CASSFSQGRHGYTF. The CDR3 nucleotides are TGTGCCAGCAGTTTCTCACAGGGTAGACATGGCTACACCTTC.

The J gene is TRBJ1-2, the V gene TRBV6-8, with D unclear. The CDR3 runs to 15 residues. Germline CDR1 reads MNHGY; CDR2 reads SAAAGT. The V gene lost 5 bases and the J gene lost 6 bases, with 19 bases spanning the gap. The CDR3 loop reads CASSEEYRVLHGYTF. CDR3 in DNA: TGTGCCAGCAGTGAGGAATATAGGGTCTTGCATGGCTACACCTTC.

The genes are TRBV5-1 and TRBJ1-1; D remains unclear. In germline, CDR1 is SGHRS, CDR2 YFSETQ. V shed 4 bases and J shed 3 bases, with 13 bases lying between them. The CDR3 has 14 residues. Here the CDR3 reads CASSLHRGDTEAFF. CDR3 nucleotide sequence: TGCGCCAGCAGCCTCCACCGCGGGGACACTGAAGCTTTCTTT.